This TCR beta chain was recovered during a study of blood T cells in healthy people across ages. A note on this clonotype: Its antigen is still unknown.

V lost 3 bases and J lost 2, with 11 bases in between. The germline V gene has CDR1 LGHNA and CDR2 YNFKEQ. The CDR3 spans 15 residues. A J-beta primer mix and a sample-barcoded 5' primer were used in a second PCR of roughly 6 to 11 cycles. Via MiXCR, TCRdb re-called the 5' RACE reads, giving one row per CDR3 protein. This table has hundreds of thousands of distinct CDR3 sequences, about 61% appearing once. The study, taken as a whole, reports: Relative to aged donors, long-lived donors carried more naive CD4+ cells and displayed higher diversity.

The chain employs TRBV4-2 and TRBJ2-4; D is possibly TRBD2 (7 bases). The sequence was collected from a man aged 35-49 years in good health. Sequencing was done on a sample of blood. CDR3 residues: CASSHRGAPKNIQYF. The CDR3 DNA reads as TGTGCCAGCAGCCACCGGGGGGCTCCCAAAAACATTCAGTACTTC.